A single sample is the source of the 26 T cell receptor beta chains below, sequenced in a study of siplizumab effects on memory and regulatory T cells. Profiling relied on immunoSEQ multiplex PCR, and the TCRdb table lists in-frame clones only, not all of them. The profile shows about 26,000 clones, around 84% of them singletons. Sequenced material: memory CD4+ T cells sorted from blood. Receptors were obtained from a human donor in good health.

This chain links TRBV27 with TRBJ2-6; D unclear. Looked up from germline, CDR1 is MNHEY and CDR2 is SMNVEV (reference sequence). This CDR3 region has 17 residues. The ends were cut back, 5 bases at V and 1 base at J, with 15 bases in the middle. CDR3 sequence: CASSILGVSSGANVLTF. The CDR3 bases are TGTGCCAGCAGTATACTGGGCGTCTCGTCTGGGGCCAACGTCCTGACTTTC.

The genes are TRBV2 and TRBJ1-2; TRBD1 aligns across 7 bases. V shed 5 bases, J shed 8 bases, and the junction held 11 bases outside the gene matches. The CDR3 is made up of 14 amino acids. Germline CDR1 and CDR2: SNHLY and FYNNEI. Here the CDR3 reads CASSMDRISWGYTF. The CDR3 DNA is TGTGCCAGCAGTATGGACAGGATCTCTTGGGGCTACACCTTC.

The V call is TRBV7-3, the J call TRBJ2-3, with 9 bases matching TRBD2. From germline, CDR1 is SGHTA and CDR2 FQGTGA. The CDR3 is 14 residues long. V shed 2 bases, J shed 3 bases, and the junction held 0 bases outside the gene matches. CDR3 nucleotides: TGTGCCAGCAGCTTACTAGCGGGAACAGATACGCAGTATTTT. Translating gives CASSLLAGTDTQYF. Together with reference TRBV7-3 and TRBJ2-3, the CDR3 gives the full variable domain: GAGVSQTPSNKVTEKGKYVELRCDPISGHTALYWYRQSLGQGPEFLIYFQGTGAADDSGLPNDRFFAVRPEGSVSTLKIQRTERGDSAVYLCASSLLAGTDTQYFGPGTRLTVL.

The chain is built from TRBV18 and TRBJ2-7; 9 bases line up with TRBD2. The junction had 8 bases not matched to a gene; V was cut back by 2 bases and J by 6 bases. The CDR3 is 15 residues long. Per the germline V gene, CDR1 is KGHSH and CDR2 is LQKENI. This CDR3 is CASSPGLAGAGEQYF. CDR3 sequence (DNA): TGTGCCAGCTCACCAGGATTAGCGGGAGCTGGCGAGCAGTACTTC.

This rearrangement joins TRBV7-2 to TRBJ2-4; D might be TRBD2 (5 bases). The ends were cut back, 2 bases at V and 8 bases at J, with 13 bases in the middle. Per germline, CDR1 SGHTA and CDR2 FQGNSA. The CDR3 spans 14 residues. DNA of the CDR3: TGTGCCAGCAGCTTACAAGAACTAGTTGACATTCAGTACTTC. Translated, it gives CASSLQELVDIQYF.

V gene TRBV5-1 combines with J gene TRBJ2-5, with 7 bases matching TRBD1. The CDR3 has 17 residues. Trimming removed 0 bases from V and 9 bases from J; junction bases left unmatched: 17. Germline V CDR1 and CDR2: SGHRS, YFSETQ. CDR3: CASSLGPTGQRKIAQYF. The CDR3 DNA follows: TGCGCCAGCAGCTTGGGACCCACGGGACAGAGGAAAATTGCCCAGTACTTC.

The genes are TRBV29-1 and TRBJ1-1, with a weak D call TRBD1 (6 bases). This CDR3 comprises 13 residues. The germline V gene has CDR1 SQVTM and CDR2 ANQGSEA. The CDR3 spells CSHSRGAYTEAFF. The CDR3, as DNA: TGCAGTCATAGTCGGGGGGCGTACACTGAAGCTTTCTTT.

This chain joins TRBV4-1 and TRBJ2-5, with D maybe TRBD1 (6 bases). In germline, CDR1 is MGHRA, CDR2 YSYEKL. Trimming took 0 bases from V and 5 from J, leaving 13 bases between them. The CDR3 loop spans 15 amino acids. The CDR3 loop reads CASSQDPRQEETQYF. As DNA, the CDR3 is TGCGCCAGCAGCCAAGATCCTCGACAGGAGGAGACCCAGTACTTC.

The V call is TRBV5-6, the J call TRBJ2-5, with D perhaps TRBD1 (6 bases). This CDR3 is built from 15 residues. Germline V gene sequence: CDR1 SGHDT, CDR2 YYEEEE. The V end lost 4 bases, the J end lost 1 base, and 14 bases lay between the germline ends. The CDR3 DNA is TGTGCCAGCAGCCCTGGGACAAATCTCCAAGAGACCCAGTACTTC. Its protein product is CASSPGTNLQETQYF.

The chain joins TRBV28 to TRBJ2-2; no reliable D call. The germline V gene has CDR1 MDHEN and CDR2 SYDVKM. The CDR3 totals 13 residues. Trimming cost V 1 base and J 4 bases, with 4 bases left between them. This chain's CDR3 is CASSLFSTGELFF. CDR3 DNA: TGTGCCAGCAGTTTATTTTCCACCGGGGAGCTGTTTTTT.

The CDR3 coding sequence is TGTGCCAGCTCTCAGAGCTCCTACGAGCAGTACTTC. It encodes CASSQSSYEQYF. The chain joins TRBV2 to TRBJ2-7; D not resolved. V was trimmed by 8 bases and J by 0 bases, leaving 8 bases between them. Germline loops: CDR1 SNHLY, CDR2 FYNNEI. This CDR3 region has 12 residues.

The table lists this clone with a count of one. The genes are TRBV11-3 and TRBJ2-2, with D unclear. The CDR3 runs 11 residues. The V and J ends lost 1 base and 6 bases respectively, with 0 bases between them. Germline V gene lookup returns CDR1 SGHNT and CDR2 YENEEA. CDR3 loop: CASSLAGELFF. CDR3 nucleotides: TGTGCCAGCAGCTTAGCCGGGGAGCTGTTTTTT.

The chain uses TRBV19 and TRBJ2-7; the D is unclear. V was clipped by 5 bases and J by 4 bases, with 9 bases between them. The CDR3 is made up of 12 amino acids. CDR1 is LNHDA and CDR2 is SQIVND in the germline V gene (reference sequence). The CDR3 DNA follows: TGTGCCAGTAGTCCCCGTCCATACGAGCAGTACTTC. This gives the protein CASSPRPYEQYF.

V is TRBV7-8 and J is TRBJ2-3; D is unclear. V shed 0 bases and J shed 2 bases, with 6 bases lying between them. Germline CDR1 and CDR2: SGHVS and FQNEAQ. The CDR3 runs to 14 residues. The CDR3 nucleotides read TGTGCCAGCAGCTTAGCCGAGGCCACAGATACGCAGTATTTT. Protein: CASSLAEATDTQYF.

The V and J genes are TRBV18 and TRBJ2-7; D gene uncertain. Trimming left V 3 bases short and J 7 bases short, with 7 bases between. This CDR3 region has 11 residues. Germline assignment: CDR1 KGHSH and CDR2 LQKENI. CDR3 coding DNA: TGTGCCAGCTCACCTAAGGAGGAGCAGTACTTC. It codes for CASSPKEEQYF. The complete variable domain, with remaining parts taken from reference TRBV18 and TRBJ2-7, reads NAGVMQNPRHLVRRRGQEARLRCSPMKGHSHVYWYRQLPEEGLKFMVYLQKENIIDESGMPKERFSAEFPKEGPSILRIQQVVRGDSAAYFCASSPKEEQYFGPGTRLTVT.

The gene calls are TRBV29-1 and TRBJ1-5; a weak D match, TRBD1 (5 bases). From germline, CDR1 is SQVTM and CDR2 ANQGSEA. Trimming removed 4 bases from V and 1 base from J, with 11 bases in between. The CDR3 contains 14 residues. CDR3 sequence: CSVATGGSNQPQHF. As DNA, the CDR3 is TGCAGCGTTGCAACCGGGGGAAGCAATCAGCCCCAGCATTTT.

V and J are TRBV6-4 and TRBJ2-7; D not certain. The CDR3 loop spans 16 amino acids. Germline-derived CDR1 and CDR2 are MRHNA and SNTAGT. Trimming took 11 bases from V and 0 from J, leaving 23 bases between them. The CDR3 sequence is CAQQKHSQTSSYEQYF. CDR3 DNA: TGTGCCCAGCAGAAGCATTCACAGACGAGCTCCTACGAGCAGTACTTC.

The V gene is TRBV2, the J gene TRBJ1-2, with TRBD1 matching 7 bases. Germline lookup yields CDR1 SNHLY and CDR2 FYNNEI. This CDR3 comprises 13 residues. V trimming: 6 bases; J trimming: 3 bases; junction bases outside the gene matches: 4. CDR3 in DNA: TGTGCCAGCAGCCGACAGGGACACTATGGCTACACCTTC. Its translation: CASSRQGHYGYTF.

The rearrangement links TRBV7-2 to TRBJ2-5; D is tentatively TRBD1 or TRBD2 (6 bases each). The CDR3 totals 15 residues. V shed 5 bases and J shed 5 bases, with 18 bases lying between them. Germline CDR1 reads SGHTA; CDR2 reads FQGNSA. CDR3 region: CASSPGSRGLETQYF. The DNA of the CDR3 is TGTGCCAGCAGCCCCGGAAGTCGGGGGCTTGAGACCCAGTACTTC.

The V and J genes are TRBV5-1 and TRBJ1-1; weak D call: TRBD1 (6 bases). V was cut by 0 bases and J by 0 bases, with 9 bases left in between. CDR1 is SGHRS and CDR2 is YFSETQ in the germline V gene. The CDR3 totals 15 residues. The CDR3 reads CASSLGDIMNTEAFF. Here the CDR3 DNA reads TGCGCCAGCAGCTTGGGGGACATCATGAACACTGAAGCTTTCTTT.

This clone was counted a single time. This sequence joins TRBV28 and TRBJ2-7; TRBD2 is a possible D gene (6 bases). The germline V gene encodes CDR1 MDHEN and CDR2 SYDVKM. Deletions cut 6 bases from V and 0 bases from J, with 15 bases between. CDR3 length: 15 amino acids. The CDR3 coding sequence is TGTGCCAGCAGCCCCCTAGCGCGAAACTCCTACGAGCAGTACTTC. It yields the protein CASSPLARNSYEQYF.

This chain uses TRBV28 with TRBJ2-1; TRBD2 aligns across 9 bases. The junction had 7 bases not matched to a gene; V was cut back by 7 bases and J by 3 bases. This CDR3 has 15 residues. The germline V gene encodes CDR1 MDHEN and CDR2 SYDVKM. The CDR3 DNA reads TGTGCCAGCAAGGTAGTAGCGGGGGTCTACAATGAGCAGTTCTTC. It specifies CASKVVAGVYNEQFF.

In its sample, this clone was seen once. A read error is the likely source, as a far larger clone sits one nucleotide away. The same CDR3 arises from other DNA sequences in this sample as well. The rearrangement uses TRBV28 and TRBJ2-5; possibly TRBD1 for D (5 bases). This CDR3 has 13 residues. CDR1 is MDHEN, CDR2 SYDVKM, per germline. CDR3 loop: CASNDSHQKTQYF. The CDR3 DNA sequence: TGTGCCAGCAACGACAGCCACCAAAAGACCCAGTACTTC.

In regard to this clone: Its ends do not fully match the called genes, so a read error is possible. As DNA, the CDR3 is TGTACCAGCAGCTTGGGCGCAGGGACGGAAGAGACCCAGTACTTC. This translates into CTSSLGAGTEETQYF. The chain uses TRBV5-8 and TRBJ2-5; D is perhaps TRBD1 or TRBD2 (5 bases each). Per germline, CDR1 SGHTS and CDR2 YDEGEE. The CDR3 loop spans 15 amino acids. Full variable domain (missing parts from reference TRBV5-8 and TRBJ2-5): EAGVTQSPTHLIKTRGQQATLRCSPISGHTSVYWYQQALGLGLQFLLWYDEGEERNRGNFPPRFSGRQFPNYSSELNVNALELEDSALYLCTSSLGAGTEETQYFGPGTRLLVL.

This clone has just a few counts. The chain combines TRBV7-2 with TRBJ2-7; TRBD2 is a possible D gene (6 bases). V lost 3 bases to trimming and J lost 2 bases, with 17 bases between them. Per the germline V gene, CDR1 is SGHTA and CDR2 is FQGNSA. The CDR3 runs 16 residues. The DNA for the CDR3 is TGTGCCAGCAGCTTGGGGTGGCTAGCGCTTACCTACGAGCAGTACTTC. This gives the protein CASSLGWLALTYEQYF.

CDR3 protein: CASSSPRGGEQFF. In DNA form, the CDR3 reads TGTGCCAGCAGTTCGCCTAGAGGAGGTGAGCAGTTCTTC. This sequence joins TRBV6-5 and TRBJ2-1; D may be TRBD2 (5 bases). The germline V and J ends were trimmed by 4 bases and 9 bases, with 13 bases remaining between them. This CDR3 has 13 amino acids. Germline V gives CDR1 MNHEY, CDR2 SVGAGI.